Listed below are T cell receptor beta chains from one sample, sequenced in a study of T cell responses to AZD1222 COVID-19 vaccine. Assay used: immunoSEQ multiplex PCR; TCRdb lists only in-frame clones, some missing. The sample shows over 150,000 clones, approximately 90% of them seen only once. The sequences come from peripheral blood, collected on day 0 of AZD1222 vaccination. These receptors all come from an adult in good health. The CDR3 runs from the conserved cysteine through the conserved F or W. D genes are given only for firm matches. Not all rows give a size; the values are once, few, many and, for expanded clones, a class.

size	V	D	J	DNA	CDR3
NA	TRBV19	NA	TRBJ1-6	TGTGCCAGTAGTCCTCCGGGTGGGTGGAATAATTCACCCCTCCACTTT	CASSPPGGWNNSPLHF
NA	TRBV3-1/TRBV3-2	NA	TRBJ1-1	TGTGCCAGCAGCCAAGTAGTTGACACTGAAGCTTTCTTT	CASSQVVDTEAFF
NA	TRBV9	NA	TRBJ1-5	TGTGCCAGCAGCGTAACAGGGACCAGCAATCAGCCCCAGCATTTT	CASSVTGTSNQPQHF
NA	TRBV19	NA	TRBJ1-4	TGTGCCAGTAGGAGCCAGCAAGGACTGATTAATGAAAAACTGTTTTTT	CASRSQQGLINEKLFF
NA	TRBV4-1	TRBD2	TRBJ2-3	TGCGCCAGCAGCCAAGAGGCTAGCGGGGGATATACGCAGTATTTT	CASSQEASGGYTQYF
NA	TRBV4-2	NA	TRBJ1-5	TGTGCCAGCAGCCAAGATCTTAATCAGCCCCAGCATTTT	CASSQDLNQPQHF
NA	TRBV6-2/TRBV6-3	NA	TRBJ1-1	TGTGCCAGCAGTGGACGGGAGGTGAACACTGAAGCTTTCTTT	CASSGREVNTEAFF
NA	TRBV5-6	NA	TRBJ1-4	TGTGCCAGCAGCCCCGCGGGGGTAGCTAATGAAAAACTGTTTTTT	CASSPAGVANEKLFF
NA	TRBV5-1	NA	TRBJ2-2	TGCGCCAGCAGCTTGTCGGTTCAGGGGAACACCGGGGAGCTGTTTTTT	CASSLSVQGNTGELFF
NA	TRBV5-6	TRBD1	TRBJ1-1	TGTGCCAGCAGTTCTGCCGGACAGGCCCTGAACACTGAAGCTTTCTTT	CASSSAGQALNTEAFF
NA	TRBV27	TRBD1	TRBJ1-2	TGTGCCAGCAGCCCACAGGGGTTTGATGGCTACACCTTC	CASSPQGFDGYTF
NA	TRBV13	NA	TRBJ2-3	TGTGCCAGCAGCTTAGGGAGAGGGTCAGATACGCAGTATTTT	CASSLGRGSDTQYF
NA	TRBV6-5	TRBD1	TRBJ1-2	TGTGCCAGCAGTCGTCCGGGACAGGGTGGCTATGGCTACACCTTC	CASSRPGQGGYGYTF
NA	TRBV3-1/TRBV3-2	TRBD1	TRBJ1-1	TGTGCCAGCACCACTGCATTGGGGAGGAAGGGGGCGAACACTGAAGCTTTCTTT	CASTTALGRKGANTEAFF
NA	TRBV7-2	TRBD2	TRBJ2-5	TGTGCCAGCAGCTTATGGCGCGGGGGGTACCAAGAGACCCAGTACTTC	CASSLWRGGYQETQYF
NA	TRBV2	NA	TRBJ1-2	TGTGCCAGCAGTGGAGAGGGATCGGAGAGCTATGGCTACACCTTC	CASSGEGSESYGYTF
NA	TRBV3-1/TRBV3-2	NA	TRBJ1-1	TGTGCCAGCAGCCAATGGGGTAATACTGAAGCTTTCTTT	CASSQWGNTEAFF
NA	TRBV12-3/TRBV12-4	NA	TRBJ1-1	TGTGCCAGCAGTCCTGAGGACCGAGCTTTCTTT	CASSPEDRAFF
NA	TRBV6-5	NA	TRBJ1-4	TGTGCCAGCAGTTACAGGGAGGGTATTGGTAATGAAAAACTGTTTTTT	CASSYREGIGNEKLFF
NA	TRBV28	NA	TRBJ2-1	TGTGCCAGCAGTCCCCTAAGTGGAAGAAGGAATGAGCAGTTCTTC	CASSPLSGRRNEQFF
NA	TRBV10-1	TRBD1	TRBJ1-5	TGCGCCAGCACGGACAGGGGGGCCCAGCATTTT	CASTDRGAQHF
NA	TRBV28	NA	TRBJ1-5	TGTGCCAGCAGCCCCGTCCGGGCGGTCAATCAGCCCCAGCATTTT	CASSPVRAVNQPQHF
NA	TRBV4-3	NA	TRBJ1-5	TGCGCCAGCAGCCAAGATGGGCAGGTATTTCAGCCCCAGCATTTT	CASSQDGQVFQPQHF
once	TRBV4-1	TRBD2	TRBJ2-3	TGCGCCAGCAGCCAAGAAGGAAGCGGGGGGCCTAGCACAGATACGCAGTATTTT	CASSQEGSGGPSTDTQYF
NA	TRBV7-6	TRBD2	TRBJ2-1	TGTGCCAGCAGCTATCGCGCGGGGGATCGGGGTGAGCAGTTCTTC	CASSYRAGDRGEQFF
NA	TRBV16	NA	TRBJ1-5	TGTGCCAGCAGCCAATCTAGGGGGGGACAGCCCCAGCATTTT	CASSQSRGGQPQHF
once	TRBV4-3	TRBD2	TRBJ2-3	TGCGCCAGCAGCCAAGAGAGCCCTCTAGCGGGGGGGCGGGTTACGCAGTATTTT	CASSQESPLAGGRVTQYF
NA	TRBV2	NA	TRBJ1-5	TGTGCCAGCAGTGAAGCGCTTCGGGGGAATCAGCCCCAGCATTTT	CASSEALRGNQPQHF